A selection of T cell receptor beta chains follows, all from one sample in a study of T-cell reconstitution after alpha-beta-depleted transplantation in children. TCRdb reanalysed the PCR reads using MiXCR and keeps one entry per CDR3 protein. The sample lists more than 550,000 distinct CDR3 sequences; approximately 10% were seen once. The material was PBMCs from the stem cell graft donor, obtained from the stem cell graft. These receptors were taken from a human donor who donated a stem cell graft to a child with acute myeloid leukemia. CDR3s include the opening cysteine and the closing phenylalanine or tryptophan. Fields, in order: clone size, V gene, D gene, J gene, CDR3 protein, CDR3 DNA. D genes are given only for firm matches. Some rows have no size entry. The others give once, few or many, or a class for an expanded clone.

many	TRBV20-1	NA	TRBJ1-5	CSATGFGNQPQHF	TGCAGTGCTACAGGGTTCGGCAATCAGCCCCAGCATTTT
many	TRBV6-5	NA	TRBJ2-1	CASISRSGGYNEQFF	TGTGCCAGCATCTCCCGGTCGGGTGGTTACAATGAGCAGTTCTTC
many	TRBV2	NA	TRBJ2-1	CASSETLEEFF	TGTGCCAGCAGTGAAACACTAGAGGAGTTCTTC
NA	TRBV3-1	NA	TRBJ2-6	CASSHARGANVLTF	TGTGCCAGCAGCCATGCTCGGGGGGCCAACGTCCTGACTTTC
NA	TRBV10-3	TRBD2	TRBJ2-7	CAISEPGTSGSYEQYF	TGTGCCATCAGTGAGCCTGGGACTAGCGGGTCCTACGAGCAGTACTTC
many	TRBV4-2	NA	TRBJ2-3	CASSQDTIGAGTTDTQYF	TGTGCCAGCAGCCAAGATACAATAGGGGCAGGGACTACAGATACGCAGTATTTT
many	TRBV11-2	NA	TRBJ2-4	CASSLTFRELNIQYF	TGTGCCAGCAGCTTAACTTTCAGGGAATTAAACATTCAGTACTTC
few	TRBV15	TRBD2	TRBJ2-7	CATSRGDSGTSYF	TGTGCCACCAGCAGAGGGGACTCCGGGACTAGCTATTTC
few	TRBV12-3/TRBV12-4	TRBD2	TRBJ2-3	CASSFRPSGSDTQYF	TGTGCCAGCAGTTTCCGGCCTAGCGGTTCAGATACGCAGTATTTT
many	TRBV4-3	TRBD1	TRBJ1-4	CASSSRTGATNEKLFF	TGCGCCAGCAGCTCCAGGACAGGTGCAACTAATGAAAAACTGTTTTTT
NA	TRBV7-2	TRBD2	TRBJ2-5	CASSSTSAGGAETQYF	TGTGCCAGCAGCTCCACGTCCGCGGGAGGGGCTGAGACCCAGTACTTC
NA	TRBV20-1	TRBD2	TRBJ2-7	CSARPLLTSGRAYEQYF	TGCAGTGCTAGACCGCTCCTAACTAGCGGGAGGGCCTACGAGCAGTACTTC
many	TRBV29-1	TRBD1	TRBJ1-3	CSVRGQSSGNTIYF	TGCAGCGTGAGGGGACAGAGCTCTGGAAACACCATATATTTT
many	TRBV7-2	TRBD2	TRBJ2-1	CASRGTSGSPNEQFF	TGTGCCAGCAGGGGAACTAGCGGGAGCCCAAATGAGCAGTTCTTC
NA	TRBV4-1	NA	TRBJ2-2	CASSHLGTSNTGELFF	TGCGCCAGCAGCCACCTCGGCACTTCGAACACCGGGGAGCTGTTTTTT
many	TRBV20-1	NA	TRBJ2-6	CSARDPDRSFSGANVLTF	TGCAGTGCTAGAGATCCCGACAGGAGCTTCTCTGGGGCCAACGTCCTGACTTTC
NA	TRBV20-1	NA	TRBJ1-5	CSASLIDGNQPQHF	TGCAGTGCTAGCCTAATTGATGGCAATCAGCCCCAGCATTTT
NA	TRBV7-3	NA	TRBJ1-5	CAGSSGGNQPQHF	TGTGCCGGCAGCTCGGGGGGGAATCAGCCCCAGCATTTT
NA	TRBV29-1	NA	TRBJ1-1	CSVEDTGRNTEAFF	TGCAGCGTTGAAGACACAGGGAGGAACACTGAAGCTTTCTTT
few	TRBV5-6	NA	TRBJ2-3	CASSLAEAGPSADTQYF	TGTGCCAGCAGCTTGGCGGAAGCGGGCCCGAGCGCAGATACGCAGTATTTT
NA	TRBV4-3	TRBD2	TRBJ2-5	CASSQGVAGRGTQYF	TGCGCCAGCAGCCAAGGCGTAGCGGGAAGGGGGACCCAGTACTTC
few	TRBV18	NA	TRBJ2-7	CASSSGAGETYEQYF	TGTGCCAGCTCGTCTGGGGCGGGCGAAACCTACGAGCAGTACTTC
NA	TRBV10-3	NA	TRBJ2-2	CAIRPGSGELFF	TGTGCCATCAGGCCGGGGTCCGGGGAGCTGTTTTTT
many	TRBV20-1	TRBD1	TRBJ2-2	CSATGTATGELFF	TGCAGTGCAACCGGGACAGCCACCGGGGAGCTGTTTTTT
many	TRBV29-1	NA	TRBJ2-7	CSVESVGPNNEQYF	TGCAGCGTTGAATCCGTTGGTCCGAACAACGAGCAGTACTTC
NA	TRBV3-1	NA	TRBJ2-3	CASSRRGADTQYF	TGTGCCAGCAGCCGGAGGGGCGCAGATACGCAGTATTTT
NA	TRBV12-3/TRBV12-4	TRBD1	TRBJ1-1	CASRHGQGRAFF	TGTGCCAGCAGGCACGGACAGGGGAGAGCTTTCTTT
NA	TRBV20-1	NA	TRBJ2-6	CSARDRKTYGAGGANVLTF	TGCAGTGCTAGAGACCGAAAAACTTACGGGGCTGGTGGGGCCAACGTCCTGACTTTC
NA	TRBV7-2	NA	TRBJ2-5	CASRRTDIPQETQYF	TGTGCCAGCAGACGTACCGATATACCACAAGAGACCCAGTACTTC
many	TRBV13	TRBD1	TRBJ2-3	CASSAGQGRATDTQYF	TGTGCCAGCAGCGCCGGACAGGGCCGGGCCACAGATACGCAGTATTTT
NA	TRBV6-1	TRBD1	TRBJ1-3	CASSLGQGPGNTIYF	TGTGCCAGCAGTCTCGGACAGGGCCCTGGAAACACCATATATTTT
NA	TRBV7-3	NA	TRBJ2-7	CASSLLEGSHEQYF	TGTGCCAGCAGCTTACTCGAGGGGTCCCACGAGCAGTACTTC
many	TRBV5-1	NA	TRBJ2-3	CASYTSGASTDTQYF	TGCGCCAGCTACACCTCGGGGGCTAGCACAGATACGCAGTATTTT
many	TRBV5-1	TRBD2	TRBJ2-7	CASSLTGTSVYEQYF	TGCGCCAGCAGCTTGACGGGGACTAGTGTCTACGAGCAGTACTTC
few	TRBV6-5	NA	TRBJ2-7	CASSWGGRTTEQYF	TGTGCCAGCAGTTGGGGCGGCCGCACTACCGAGCAGTACTTC
few	TRBV20-1	NA	TRBJ2-4	CSARATLAKNIQYF	TGCAGTGCTAGGGCCACACTAGCCAAAAACATTCAGTACTTC
few	TRBV12-3/TRBV12-4	TRBD2	TRBJ2-3	CASSLELATDTQYF	TGTGCCAGCAGTTTAGAACTAGCGACAGATACGCAGTATTTT
NA	TRBV4-3	TRBD2	TRBJ2-7	CASSQDNGSGGEQYF	TGCGCCAGCAGCCAAGATAACGGCTCGGGGGGCGAGCAGTACTTC
many	TRBV7-3	NA	TRBJ2-2	CASSLSQGNTGELFF	TGTGCCAGCAGCTTAAGCCAGGGTAACACCGGGGAGCTGTTTTTT
few	TRBV7-2	TRBD1	TRBJ2-5	CASSSGQLKETQYF	TGTGCCAGCAGCTCGGGACAGCTTAAAGAGACCCAGTACTTC
many	TRBV12-3/TRBV12-4	TRBD2	TRBJ2-7	CASSLAGTSGSKQYF	TGTGCCAGCAGTTTAGCGGGGACTAGCGGGAGTAAGCAGTACTTC
NA	TRBV5-1	NA	TRBJ2-7	CASSTGGPEQYF	TGCGCCAGCAGCACGGGGGGCCCCGAGCAGTACTTC
few	TRBV28	TRBD1	TRBJ2-7	CASSLPTGTGPHEQYF	TGTGCCAGCAGTCTCCCGACCGGGACAGGGCCCCACGAGCAGTACTTC
NA	TRBV6-5	TRBD1	TRBJ1-1	CASSYEANRGTEAFF	TGTGCCAGCAGTTACGAAGCGAACAGGGGCACTGAAGCTTTCTTT
few	TRBV25-1	NA	TRBJ2-2	CASSEWGTGELFF	TGTGCCAGCAGTGAATGGGGGACCGGGGAGCTGTTTTTT
few	TRBV20-1	TRBD1	TRBJ2-7	CSAPPGTGGNEQYF	TGCAGTGCCCCCCCCGGGACAGGGGGTAACGAGCAGTACTTC
NA	TRBV7-2	TRBD2	TRBJ2-5	CASSLSAGGNQETQYF	TGTGCCAGCAGCTTATCTGCGGGAGGGAACCAAGAGACCCAGTACTTC
few	TRBV20-1	NA	TRBJ2-7	CSVLQAKNYEQYF	TGCAGTGTGTTACAAGCGAAGAATTACGAGCAGTACTTC
NA	TRBV29-1	NA	TRBJ1-2	CSVEWAADYGYTF	TGCAGCGTTGAGTGGGCCGCTGACTATGGCTACACCTTC
many	TRBV29-1	NA	TRBJ2-2	CSVIEGRTGELFF	TGCAGCGTTATTGAGGGACGCACCGGGGAGCTGTTTTTT
many	TRBV4-3	NA	TRBJ1-2	CASSQTGGLNYGYTF	TGCGCCAGCAGTCAAACTGGGGGCCTTAACTATGGCTACACCTTC